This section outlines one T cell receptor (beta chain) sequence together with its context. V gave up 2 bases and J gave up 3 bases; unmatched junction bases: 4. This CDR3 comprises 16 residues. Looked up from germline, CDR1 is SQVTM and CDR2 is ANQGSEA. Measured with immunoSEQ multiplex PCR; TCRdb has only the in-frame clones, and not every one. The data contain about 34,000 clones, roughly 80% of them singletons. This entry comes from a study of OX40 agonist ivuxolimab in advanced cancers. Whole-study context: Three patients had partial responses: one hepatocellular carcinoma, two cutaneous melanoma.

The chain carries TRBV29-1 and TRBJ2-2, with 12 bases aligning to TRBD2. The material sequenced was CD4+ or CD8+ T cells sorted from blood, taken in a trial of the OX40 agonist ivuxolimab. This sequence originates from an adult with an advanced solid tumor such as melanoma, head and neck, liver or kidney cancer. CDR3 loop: CSVETPSGGDTGELFF. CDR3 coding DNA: TGCAGCGTTGAAACGCCTAGCGGGGGGGACACCGGGGAGCTGTTTTTT.